A single sample gave rise to the 14 T cell receptor beta chains below, sequenced in a study of liver allograft versus peripheral blood T cells. Study context: What was compared were the T cell receptor repertoires in transplanted livers and those in the peripheral blood of recipients.

TCRdb ran MiXCR on the reads and lists one entry per CDR3 protein. Of some 600 distinct CDR3 sequences listed, under 20% are singletons. The receptors here all came from a human patient who had a liver transplant. Some T cells may trace back to the graft donor.

The chain has TRBV27 and TRBJ1-1, with 9 bases aligning to TRBD1. The junction had 3 bases not matched to a gene; V was cut back by 4 bases and J by 6 bases. The CDR3 runs 13 residues. The V gene's germline CDR1 is MNHEY and CDR2 SMNVEV (reference sequence). The CDR3 protein is CASSSGTGSEAFF. The CDR3, as DNA: TGTGCCAGCAGTTCCGGGACAGGGTCTGAAGCTTTCTTT.

The J gene is TRBJ1-5, the V gene TRBV12-3 or TRBV12-4; D might be TRBD1 (5 bases). The V gene lost 5 bases and the J gene lost 0 bases, with 14 bases spanning the gap. The CDR3 extends over 16 amino acids. DNA of the CDR3: TGTGCCAGCAGTGGGGGGGGGGGGTTTAGCAATCAGCCCCAGCATTTT. Translation: CASSGGGGFSNQPQHF.

This clonotype is deemed medium-sized. The chain links TRBV19 to TRBJ2-2; D gene uncertain. The CDR3 totals 14 residues. The V and J ends lost 10 bases and 1 base respectively, with 13 bases between them. Germline V CDR1 and CDR2: LNHDA, SQIVND (reference sequence). In nucleotides, the CDR3 is TGTGCCACGAAAGGTGGGCGGAACACCGGGGAGCTGTTTTTT. Translating it yields CATKGGRNTGELFF.

With respect to this clonotype: This sequence is one base from a far larger clone and is likely a read error. This rearrangement joins TRBV6-6 to TRBJ1-5; 10 bases are a match to TRBD1. The germline CDR1 and CDR2 sequences are MNHNY and SVGAGI (reference sequence). J gave up 4 bases and V 5 bases, and 11 bases lay outside the gene matches. The CDR3 runs 17 residues. The CDR3 protein is CASSGAPDRGGNQPQHF. CDR3 DNA: TGTGCCAGCAGTGGAGCGCCGGACAGGGGGGGGAATCAGCCCCAGCATTTT.

The rearrangement joins TRBV27 to TRBJ1-6; possibly TRBD1 for D (6 bases). This CDR3 is built from 17 residues. Trimming cost V 6 bases and J 2 bases, with 17 bases left between them. Germline CDR1 MNHEY, CDR2 SMNVEV (reference sequence). CDR3 protein: CASSHAGTNTYNSPLHF. The CDR3, as DNA: TGTGCCAGCAGCCACGCCGGGACAAACACCTATAATTCACCCCTCCACTTT.

This clonotype is large (0.1 to 1%). The chain employs TRBV18 and TRBJ2-3; TRBD2 aligns across 9 bases. Germline V gives CDR1 KGHSH, CDR2 LQKENI. This CDR3 contains 15 residues. The V gene end was trimmed by 2 bases and the J gene end by 4 bases; junction bases not matched to a gene: 4. This chain's CDR3 is CASSPAGGPPDTQYF. The CDR3 DNA is TGTGCCAGCTCACCAGCGGGAGGGCCCCCAGATACGCAGTATTTT.

This clonotype is classed as large. The V and J genes are TRBV6-1 and TRBJ1-4; TRBD1 matches 9 bases. The trim removed 7 bases at V and 6 bases at J, leaving 9 bases unmatched. This CDR3 is 15 amino acids long. Germline V gene lookup returns CDR1 MNHNS and CDR2 SASEGT. Here the CDR3 reads CASTYRQGGDEKLFF. The CDR3 DNA follows: TGTGCCAGCACCTATCGACAGGGGGGAGATGAAAAACTGTTTTTT.

This clonotype is categorized as medium-sized (0.01 to 0.1%). The V gene is TRBV11-1, the J gene TRBJ2-2; D is unresolved. Germline V CDR1 and CDR2: SGHAT, FQDESV (reference sequence). Trimming took off 2 bases at V and 3 bases at J, with 10 bases between the two ends. CDR3 length: 15 residues. In DNA, the CDR3 is TGTGCCAGCAGCTTAATGGCGCAGGACACCGGGGAGCTGTTTTTT. This translates into CASSLMAQDTGELFF.

In its sample, this clonotype is large. V gene TRBV6-5 combines with J gene TRBJ1-3; D gene ambiguous. This CDR3 is built from 13 residues. V lost 4 bases and J 1 base, leaving 5 bases between the germline ends. Germline assignment: CDR1 MNHEY and CDR2 SVGAGI. The CDR3 is CASSSHSGNTIYF. CDR3 DNA sequence: TGTGCCAGCAGTTCCCATTCTGGAAACACCATATATTTT.

To note about this clonotype: A read error is likely here: a far larger clone is one base away. This chain uses TRBV5-6 with TRBJ1-2, with D unclear. The CDR3 has 12 residues. In germline, CDR1 is SGHDT, CDR2 YYEEEE. The germline V and J ends were trimmed by 2 bases and 5 bases, with 7 bases remaining between them. CDR3 in amino acids: CASSFEGYGYTF. DNA for the CDR3: TGTGCCAGCAGCTTCGAAGGATATGGCTACACCTTC.

This clonotype was found a few times. This chain links TRBV27 with TRBJ2-7; 10 bases match TRBD1. CDR3 length: 13 amino acids. The germline V gene encodes CDR1 MNHEY and CDR2 SMNVEV (reference sequence). The V segment lost 4 bases and the J segment 6 bases; nucleotides outside the gene matches: 3. In DNA, the CDR3 is TGTGCCAGCAGTTCCGGGACAGGGGTCGAGCAGTACTTC. This gives the protein CASSSGTGVEQYF.

This clonotype is classed as medium-sized. The rearrangement links TRBV27 to TRBJ2-7, with D possibly matching TRBD2 (7 bases). The V end lost 3 bases, the J end lost 3 bases, and 15 bases lay between the germline ends. Germline CDR1 reads MNHEY; CDR2 reads SMNVEV (reference sequence). The CDR3 is 15 residues long. CDR3 residues: CASSLGGLRYYEQYF. The CDR3, as DNA: TGTGCCAGCAGTTTGGGGGGGCTCCGTTACTACGAGCAGTACTTC.

In its sample, this clonotype is medium-sized (0.01 to 0.1%). This sequence joins TRBV28 and TRBJ2-3, with 8 bases identical to TRBD1. In germline, CDR1 is MDHEN, CDR2 SYDVKM. With V trimmed by 9 bases and J by 1 base, 3 bases remained unmatched. This CDR3 region has 13 residues. CDR3: CASPGQGTDTQYF. The CDR3 bases are TGTGCCAGTCCGGGACAGGGCACAGATACGCAGTATTTT.

This clonotype turned up a few times. The chain employs TRBV20-1 and TRBJ2-7, with a possible D match to TRBD2 (6 bases). Deletions cut 6 bases from V and 1 base from J, with 16 bases between. The germline CDR1 and CDR2 sequences are DFQATT and SNEGSKA (reference sequence). The CDR3 is 14 residues long. CDR3 amino acids: CSASPVGGSYEQYF. The CDR3, as DNA: TGCAGTGCCAGCCCCGTGGGGGGTTCCTACGAGCAGTACTTC.